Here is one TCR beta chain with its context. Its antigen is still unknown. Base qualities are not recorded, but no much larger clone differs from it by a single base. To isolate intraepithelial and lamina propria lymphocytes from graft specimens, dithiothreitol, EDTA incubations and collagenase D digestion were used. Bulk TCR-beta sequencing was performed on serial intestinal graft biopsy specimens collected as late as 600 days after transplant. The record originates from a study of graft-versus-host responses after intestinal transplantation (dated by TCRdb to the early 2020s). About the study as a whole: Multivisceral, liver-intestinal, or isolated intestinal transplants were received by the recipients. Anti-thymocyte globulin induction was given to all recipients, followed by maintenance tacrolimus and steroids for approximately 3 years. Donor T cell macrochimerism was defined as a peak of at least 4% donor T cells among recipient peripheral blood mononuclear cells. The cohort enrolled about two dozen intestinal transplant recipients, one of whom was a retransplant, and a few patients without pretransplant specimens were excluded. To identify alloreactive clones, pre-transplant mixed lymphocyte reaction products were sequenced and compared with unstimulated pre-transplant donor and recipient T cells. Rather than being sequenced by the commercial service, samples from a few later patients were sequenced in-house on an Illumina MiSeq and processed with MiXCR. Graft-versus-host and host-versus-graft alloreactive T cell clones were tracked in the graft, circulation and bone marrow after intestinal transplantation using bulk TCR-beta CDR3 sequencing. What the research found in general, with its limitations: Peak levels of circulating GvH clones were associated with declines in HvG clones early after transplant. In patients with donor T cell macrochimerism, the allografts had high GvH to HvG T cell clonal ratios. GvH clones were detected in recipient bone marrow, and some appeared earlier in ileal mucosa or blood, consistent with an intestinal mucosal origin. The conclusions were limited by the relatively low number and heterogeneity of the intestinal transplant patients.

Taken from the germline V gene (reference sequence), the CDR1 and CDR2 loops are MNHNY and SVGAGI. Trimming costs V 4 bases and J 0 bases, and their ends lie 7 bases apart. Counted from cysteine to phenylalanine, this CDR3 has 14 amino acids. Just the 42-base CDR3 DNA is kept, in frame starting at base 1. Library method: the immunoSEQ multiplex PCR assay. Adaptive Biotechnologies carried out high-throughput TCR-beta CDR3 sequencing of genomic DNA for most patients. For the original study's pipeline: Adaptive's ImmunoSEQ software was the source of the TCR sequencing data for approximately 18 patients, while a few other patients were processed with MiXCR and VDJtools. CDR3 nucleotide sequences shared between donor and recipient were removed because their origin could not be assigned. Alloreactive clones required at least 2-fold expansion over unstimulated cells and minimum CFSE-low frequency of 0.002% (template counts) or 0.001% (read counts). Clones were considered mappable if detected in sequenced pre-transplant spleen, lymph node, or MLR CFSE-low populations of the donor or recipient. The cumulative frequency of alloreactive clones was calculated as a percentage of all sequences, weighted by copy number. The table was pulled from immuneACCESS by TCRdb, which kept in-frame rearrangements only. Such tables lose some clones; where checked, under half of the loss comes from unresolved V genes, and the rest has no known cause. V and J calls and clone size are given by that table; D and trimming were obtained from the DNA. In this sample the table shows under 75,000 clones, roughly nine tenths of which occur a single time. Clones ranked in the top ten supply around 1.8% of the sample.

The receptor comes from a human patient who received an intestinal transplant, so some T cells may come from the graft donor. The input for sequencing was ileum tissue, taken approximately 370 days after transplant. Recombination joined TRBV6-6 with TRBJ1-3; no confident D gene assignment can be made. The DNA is TGTGCCAGCAGTTCCGGACCCTCTGGAAACACCATATATTTT. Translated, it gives CASSSGPSGNTIYF.